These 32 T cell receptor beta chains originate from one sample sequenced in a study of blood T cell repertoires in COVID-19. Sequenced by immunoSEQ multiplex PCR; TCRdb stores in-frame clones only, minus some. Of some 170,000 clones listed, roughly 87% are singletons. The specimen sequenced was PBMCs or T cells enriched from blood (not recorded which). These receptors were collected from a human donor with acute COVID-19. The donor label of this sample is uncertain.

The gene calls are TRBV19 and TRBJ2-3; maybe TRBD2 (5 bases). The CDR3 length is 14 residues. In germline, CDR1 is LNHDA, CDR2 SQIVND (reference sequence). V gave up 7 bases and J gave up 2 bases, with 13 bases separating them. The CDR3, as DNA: TGTGCCAGTACGTACGGGGAGCTCACAGATACGCAGTATTTT. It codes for CASTYGELTDTQYF.

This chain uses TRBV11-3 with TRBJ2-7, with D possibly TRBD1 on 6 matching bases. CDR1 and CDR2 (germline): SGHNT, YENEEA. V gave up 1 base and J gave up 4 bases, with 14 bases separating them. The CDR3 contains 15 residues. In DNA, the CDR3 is TGTGCCAGCAGCTTAGGTACGGGGCAGGGGTACGAGCAGTACTTC. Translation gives CASSLGTGQGYEQYF.

In DNA form, the CDR3 reads TGCGCCAGCAGACTAGCGGGGGGGCCAACAGATACGCAGTATTTT. Amino acids: CASRLAGGPTDTQYF. The chain combines TRBV5-1 with TRBJ2-3, with 13 bases lining up with TRBD2. Germline CDR1 and CDR2: SGHRS and YFSETQ. V dropped 5 bases and J dropped 3; count of bases not matched to a gene: 3. The CDR3 loop spans 15 amino acids.

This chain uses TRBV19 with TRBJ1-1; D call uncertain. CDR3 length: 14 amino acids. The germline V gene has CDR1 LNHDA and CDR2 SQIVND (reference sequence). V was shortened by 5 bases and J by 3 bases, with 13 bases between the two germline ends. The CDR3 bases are TGTGCCAGTAGTGCGATCGAGAGCTACACTGAAGCTTTCTTT. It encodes CASSAIESYTEAFF. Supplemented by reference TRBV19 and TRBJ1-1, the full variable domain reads DGGITQSPKYLFRKEGQNVTLSCEQNLNHDAMYWYRQDPGQGLRLIYYSQIVNDFQKGDIAEGYSVSREKKESFPLTVTSAQKNPTAFYLCASSAIESYTEAFFGQGTRLTVV.

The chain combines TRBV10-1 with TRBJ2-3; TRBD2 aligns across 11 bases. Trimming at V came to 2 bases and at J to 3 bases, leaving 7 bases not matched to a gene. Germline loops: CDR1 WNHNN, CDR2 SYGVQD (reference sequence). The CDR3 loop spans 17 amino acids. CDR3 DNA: TGCGCCAGCAGTGAGAGCTCTAGCGGGGGGACAACAGATACGCAGTATTTT. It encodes CASSESSSGGTTDTQYF.

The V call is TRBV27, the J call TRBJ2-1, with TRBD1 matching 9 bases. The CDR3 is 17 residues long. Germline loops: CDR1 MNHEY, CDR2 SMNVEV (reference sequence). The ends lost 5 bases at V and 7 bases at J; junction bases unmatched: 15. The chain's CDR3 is CASSALRRTGVRNEQFF. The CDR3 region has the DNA TGTGCCAGCAGTGCCCTCCGTAGGACAGGGGTAAGGAATGAGCAGTTCTTC.

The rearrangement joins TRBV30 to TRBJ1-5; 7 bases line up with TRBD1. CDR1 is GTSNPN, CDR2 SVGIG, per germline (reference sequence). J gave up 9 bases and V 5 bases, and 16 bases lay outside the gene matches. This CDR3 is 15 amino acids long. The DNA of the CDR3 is TGTGCCTGGGACCCCGCAGGGGGGCTGGGGTGGCCCCAGCATTTT. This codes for CAWDPAGGLGWPQHF.

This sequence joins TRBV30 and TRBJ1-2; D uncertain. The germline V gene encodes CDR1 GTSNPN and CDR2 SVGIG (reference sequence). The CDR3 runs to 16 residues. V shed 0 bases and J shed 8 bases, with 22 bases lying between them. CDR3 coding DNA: TGTGCCTGGAGTGTACGGGCTTTAGGCCCCTCGGGGGGCTACACCTTC. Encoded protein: CAWSVRALGPSGGYTF. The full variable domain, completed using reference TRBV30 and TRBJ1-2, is SQTIHQWPATLVQPVGSPLSLECTVEGTSNPNLYWYRQAAGRGLQLLFYSVGIGQISSEVPQNLSASRPQDRQFILSSKKLLLSDSGFYLCAWSVRALGPSGGYTFGSGTRLTVV.

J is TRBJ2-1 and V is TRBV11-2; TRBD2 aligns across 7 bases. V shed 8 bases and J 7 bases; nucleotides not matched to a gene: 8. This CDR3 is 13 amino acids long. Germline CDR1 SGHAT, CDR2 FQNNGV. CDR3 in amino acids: CASGRGRENEQFF. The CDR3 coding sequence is TGTGCCAGCGGGCGGGGGAGGGAAAATGAGCAGTTCTTC.

The DNA of the CDR3 is TGTGCCACCCGGGGAGGGGTCCAAGAGACCCAGTACTTC. This encodes CATRGGVQETQYF. The chain carries TRBV24-1 and TRBJ2-5; 7 bases align to TRBD2. This CDR3 contains 13 residues. Looked up from germline, CDR1 is KGHDR and CDR2 is SFDVKD. With 9 bases clipped from V and 1 base from J, the junction kept 4 bases outside the gene matches.

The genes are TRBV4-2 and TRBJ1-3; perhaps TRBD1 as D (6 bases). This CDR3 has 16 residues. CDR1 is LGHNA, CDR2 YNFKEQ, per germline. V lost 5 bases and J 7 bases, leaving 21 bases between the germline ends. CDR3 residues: CASSYDTQGRDNTIYF. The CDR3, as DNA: TGTGCCAGCAGCTACGATACACAGGGAAGGGATAACACCATATATTTT.

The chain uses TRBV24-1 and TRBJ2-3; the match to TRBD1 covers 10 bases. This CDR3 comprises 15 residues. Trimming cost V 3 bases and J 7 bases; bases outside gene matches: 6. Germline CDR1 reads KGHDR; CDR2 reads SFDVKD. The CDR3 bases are TGTGCCACCAGTGATCCGGGGACAGGGGCAAATACGCAGTATTTT. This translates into CATSDPGTGANTQYF.

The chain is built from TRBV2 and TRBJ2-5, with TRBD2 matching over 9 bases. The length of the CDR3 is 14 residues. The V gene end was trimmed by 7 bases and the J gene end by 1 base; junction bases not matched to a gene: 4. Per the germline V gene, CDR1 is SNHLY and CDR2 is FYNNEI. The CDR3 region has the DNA TGTGCCAGCAAAAGTAGCGGGGGCCAAGAGACCCAGTACTTC. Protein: CASKSSGGQETQYF.

CDR3 in amino acids: CASSVVPTGGAGNTIYF. DNA for the CDR3: TGTGCCAGCAGCGTAGTCCCTACAGGGGGTGCTGGAAACACCATATATTTT. The chain is built from TRBV9 and TRBJ1-3; 8 bases map to TRBD1. Germline loops: CDR1 SGDLS, CDR2 YYNGEE. The CDR3 is 17 residues long. V was pared by 0 bases and J by 2 bases, with 7 bases of the junction left unmatched.

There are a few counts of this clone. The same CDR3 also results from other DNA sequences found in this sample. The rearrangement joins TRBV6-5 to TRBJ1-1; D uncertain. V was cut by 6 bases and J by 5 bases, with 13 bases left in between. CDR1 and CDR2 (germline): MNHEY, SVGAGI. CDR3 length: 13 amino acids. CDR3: CASRTPSGTEAFF. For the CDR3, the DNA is TGTGCCAGCAGAACCCCCTCGGGGACTGAAGCTTTCTTT.

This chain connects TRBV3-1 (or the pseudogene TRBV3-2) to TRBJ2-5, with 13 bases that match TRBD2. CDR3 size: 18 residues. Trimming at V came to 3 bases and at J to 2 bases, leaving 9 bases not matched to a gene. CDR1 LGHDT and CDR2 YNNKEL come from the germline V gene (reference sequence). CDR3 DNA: TGTGCCAGCAGCCAGTGGACTAGCGGGGGATCAGCACAAGAGACCCAGTACTTC. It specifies CASSQWTSGGSAQETQYF.

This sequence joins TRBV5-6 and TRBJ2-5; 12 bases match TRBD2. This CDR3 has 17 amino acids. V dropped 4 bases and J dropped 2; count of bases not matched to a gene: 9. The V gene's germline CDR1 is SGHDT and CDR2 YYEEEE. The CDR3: CASSALTSGGFQETQYF. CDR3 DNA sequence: TGTGCCAGCAGCGCCCTGACTAGCGGGGGTTTTCAAGAGACCCAGTACTTC.

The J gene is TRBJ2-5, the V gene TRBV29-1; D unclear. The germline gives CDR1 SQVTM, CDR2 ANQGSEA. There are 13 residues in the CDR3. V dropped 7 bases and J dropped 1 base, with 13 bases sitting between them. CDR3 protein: CSANHSPQETQYF. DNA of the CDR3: TGCAGCGCCAATCACAGCCCCCAAGAGACCCAGTACTTC.

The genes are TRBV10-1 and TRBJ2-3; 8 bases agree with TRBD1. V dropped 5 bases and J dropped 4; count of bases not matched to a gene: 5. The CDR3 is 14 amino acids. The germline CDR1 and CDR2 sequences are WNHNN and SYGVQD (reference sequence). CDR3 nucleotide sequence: TGCGCCAGCAGTCTCAGGGGGCTAGCAGATACGCAGTATTTT. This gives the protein CASSLRGLADTQYF.

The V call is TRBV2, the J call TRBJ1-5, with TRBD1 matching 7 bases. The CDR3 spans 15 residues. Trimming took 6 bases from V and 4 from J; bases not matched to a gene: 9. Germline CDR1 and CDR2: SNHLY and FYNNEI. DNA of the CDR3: TGTGCCAGCAGAGACGACAGGGCAAGAAATCAGCCCCAGCATTTT. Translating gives CASRDDRARNQPQHF.

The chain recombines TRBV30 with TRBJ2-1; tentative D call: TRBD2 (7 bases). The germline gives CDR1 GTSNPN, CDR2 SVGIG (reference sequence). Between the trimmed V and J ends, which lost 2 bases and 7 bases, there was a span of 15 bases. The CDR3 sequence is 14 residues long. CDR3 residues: CAWSSGGPRNEQFF. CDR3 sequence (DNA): TGTGCCTGGAGTTCCGGGGGGCCAAGGAATGAGCAGTTCTTC. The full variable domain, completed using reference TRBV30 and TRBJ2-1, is SQTIHQWPATLVQPVGSPLSLECTVEGTSNPNLYWYRQAAGRGLQLLFYSVGIGQISSEVPQNLSASRPQDRQFILSSKKLLLSDSGFYLCAWSSGGPRNEQFFGPGTRLTVL.

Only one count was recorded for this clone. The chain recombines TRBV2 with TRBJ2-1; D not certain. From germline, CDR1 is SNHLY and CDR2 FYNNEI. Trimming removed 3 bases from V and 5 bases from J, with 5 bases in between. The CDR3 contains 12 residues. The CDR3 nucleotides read TGTGCCAGCAGTGACTACCACAATGAGCAGTTCTTC. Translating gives CASSDYHNEQFF.

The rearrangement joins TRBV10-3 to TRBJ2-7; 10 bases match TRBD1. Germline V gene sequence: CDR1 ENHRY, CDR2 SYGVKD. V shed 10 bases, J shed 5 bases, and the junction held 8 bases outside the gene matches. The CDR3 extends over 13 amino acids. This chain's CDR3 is CATSGTGDDEQYF. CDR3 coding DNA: TGTGCCACCTCCGGGACAGGGGACGACGAGCAGTACTTC.

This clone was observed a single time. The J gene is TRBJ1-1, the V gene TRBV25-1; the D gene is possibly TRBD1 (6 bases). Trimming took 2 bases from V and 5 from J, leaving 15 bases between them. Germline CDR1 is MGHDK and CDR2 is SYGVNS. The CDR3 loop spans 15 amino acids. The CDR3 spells CASSEPGAGGTEAFF. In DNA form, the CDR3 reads TGTGCCAGCAGTGAACCAGGGGCGGGAGGAACTGAAGCTTTCTTT.

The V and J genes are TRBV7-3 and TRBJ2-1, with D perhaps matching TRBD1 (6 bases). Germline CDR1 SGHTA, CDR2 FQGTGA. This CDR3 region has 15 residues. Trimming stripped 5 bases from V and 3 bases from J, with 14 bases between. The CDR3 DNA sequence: TGTGCCAGCAGCACCGTCGGACAGAACTACAATGAGCAGTTCTTC. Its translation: CASSTVGQNYNEQFF.

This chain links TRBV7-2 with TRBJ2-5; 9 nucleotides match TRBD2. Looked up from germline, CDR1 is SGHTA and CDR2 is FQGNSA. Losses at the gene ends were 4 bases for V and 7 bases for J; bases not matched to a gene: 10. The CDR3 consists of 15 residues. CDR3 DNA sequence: TGTGCCAGCAGCTCCCCTAGCGGGGACCCAGGGACCCAGTACTTC. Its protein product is CASSSPSGDPGTQYF.

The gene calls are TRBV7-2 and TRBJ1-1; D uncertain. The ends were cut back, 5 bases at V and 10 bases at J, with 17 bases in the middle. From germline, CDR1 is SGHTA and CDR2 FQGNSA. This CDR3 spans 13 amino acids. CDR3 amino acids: CASSHKRKGRAFF. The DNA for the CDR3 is TGTGCCAGCAGCCATAAGCGGAAAGGTCGAGCTTTCTTT.

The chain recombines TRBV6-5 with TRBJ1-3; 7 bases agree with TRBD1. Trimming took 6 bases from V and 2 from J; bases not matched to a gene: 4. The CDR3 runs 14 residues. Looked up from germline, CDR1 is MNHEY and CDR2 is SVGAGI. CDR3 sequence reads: CASRPTGTGNTIYF. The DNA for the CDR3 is TGTGCCAGCAGGCCGACAGGGACTGGAAACACCATATATTTT.

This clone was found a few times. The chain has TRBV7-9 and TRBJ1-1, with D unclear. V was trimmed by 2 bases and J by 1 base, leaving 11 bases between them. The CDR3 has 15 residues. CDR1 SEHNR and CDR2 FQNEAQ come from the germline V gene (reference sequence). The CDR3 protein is CASSLSLGSNTEAFF. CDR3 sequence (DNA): TGTGCCAGCAGCTTATCGCTTGGCTCGAACACTGAAGCTTTCTTT.

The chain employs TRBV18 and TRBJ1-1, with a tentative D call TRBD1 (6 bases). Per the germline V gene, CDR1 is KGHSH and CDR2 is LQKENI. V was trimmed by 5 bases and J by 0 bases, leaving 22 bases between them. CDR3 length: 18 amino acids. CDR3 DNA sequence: TGTGCCAGCTCATGGGGAGACAGGAGGACCACAATGAACACTGAAGCTTTCTTT. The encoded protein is CASSWGDRRTTMNTEAFF.

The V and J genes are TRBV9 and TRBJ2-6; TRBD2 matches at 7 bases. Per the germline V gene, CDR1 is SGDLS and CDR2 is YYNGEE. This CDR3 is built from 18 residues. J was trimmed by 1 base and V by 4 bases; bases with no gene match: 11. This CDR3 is CASSMGPTGGSGANVLTF. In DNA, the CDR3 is TGTGCCAGCAGCATGGGCCCGACGGGAGGATCTGGGGCCAACGTCCTGACTTTC.

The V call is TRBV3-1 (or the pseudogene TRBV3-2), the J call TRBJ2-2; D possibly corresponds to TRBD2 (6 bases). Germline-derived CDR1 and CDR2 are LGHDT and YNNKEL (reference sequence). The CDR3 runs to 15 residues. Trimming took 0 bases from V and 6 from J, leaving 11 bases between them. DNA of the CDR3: TGTGCCAGCAGCCAAGAGGGGGGTGCGGCCGGGGAGCTGTTTTTT. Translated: CASSQEGGAAGELFF.